The clone carrying this T cell receptor (beta chain) was seen repeatedly, ten times or more. Its antigen is undetermined. The data are from a study of molecular identifiers for immune sequencing clone quantification. Germline CDR1 reads SSHAT; CDR2 reads FNYEAQ (reference sequence). The CDR3 length is 18 residues. Study-wide results and caveats: Clones with over 20 RNA copies captured over 97% of effector molecules but under 1% of naive ones. In a background of about 900,000 naive cells, spiked Jurkat TCR RNA from one cell was reportedly detectable. Identical TCR molecules sharing a barcode could underestimate highly expanded clone sizes.

MiXCR, applied by TCRdb to the PCR reads, yields one record per CDR3 protein. The sample contains just over 40,000 distinct CDR3 sequences, less than 20% of which appear only once. The clonotype was recovered from a human donor in good health. Some libraries in this study had Jurkat cell RNA spiked in. This chain uses TRBV7-7 with TRBJ2-5; 10 bases are shared with TRBD2. Source material: naive CD8+ T cells from blood, with Jurkat cell RNA spiked in. Subset meaning: FACS-sorted CD8+CD4-CCR7+CD45RA+ naive T cells. CDR3 coding DNA: TGTGCTAGCTCGCTTGTCGGCGGTAGCGGGAGGCGGGGTGAGACCCAGTACTTC. Translation gives CASSLVGGSGRRGETQYF.